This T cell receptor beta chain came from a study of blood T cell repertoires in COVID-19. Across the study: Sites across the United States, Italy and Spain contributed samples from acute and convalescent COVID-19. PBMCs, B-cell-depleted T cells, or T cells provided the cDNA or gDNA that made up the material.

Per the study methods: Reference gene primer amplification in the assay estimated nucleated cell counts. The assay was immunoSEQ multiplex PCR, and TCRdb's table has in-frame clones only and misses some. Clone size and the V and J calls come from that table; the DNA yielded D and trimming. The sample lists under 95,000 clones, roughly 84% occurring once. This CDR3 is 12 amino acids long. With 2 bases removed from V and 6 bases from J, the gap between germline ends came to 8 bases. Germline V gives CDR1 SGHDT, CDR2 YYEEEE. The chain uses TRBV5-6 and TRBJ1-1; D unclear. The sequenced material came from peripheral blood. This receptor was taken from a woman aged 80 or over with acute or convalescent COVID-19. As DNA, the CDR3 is TGTGCCAGCAGCTTAACGAGGGCTGAAGCTTTCTTT. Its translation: CASSLTRAEAFF.